Sequencing of this T cell receptor (beta chain) was carried out in a study of human T cells and chemical hapten exposure (dated by TCRdb to the early 2020s). Regarding the study in general: The libraries were sequenced as a pool, and the TCR yield per sample differed mostly because of small variations in library volumes within the pool. The study tracked peripheral blood TCR repertoire changes in vivo during primary and secondary sensitization to the hapten diphenylcyclopropenone (DPC) in alopecia patients. Both TCR alpha and TCR beta chains were sequenced from each blood RNA sample. Broad study findings and their caveats: Repeated subsampling changed both the strength of the expansion versus patch-test correlation and the threshold at which the correlation became significant. No change with DPC sensitization was found in the number of TCRs above 1 in 1000 frequency, and no evidence of global repertoire structure alterations was found.

This clonotype was seen repeatedly, ten times or more. Its antigen remains undetermined. Base quality data are lacking; no much larger clone is found one base away. Total RNA was extracted from unfractionated whole blood that had been collected in Tempus Blood RNA tubes. As TCR sequencing controls, roughly five healthy volunteers were used, with blood taken at day 0, 2 weeks and 6 weeks. The library relied on 5' RACE. The sequencing machine was an Illumina MiSeq. During library preparation, unique molecular identifiers were attached to individual cDNA molecules so that TCRs could be counted quantitatively and reproducibly. The published analysis was carried out like this. Samples had a median of approximately 93,000 TCRs, with a range from about 23,224 to 700,000. V, J and CDR3 annotation of the TCR reads was carried out using the Decombinator software suite. For PS versus PT1 abundance plots, all samples were subsampled to the same number of TCRs (28,000). TCRs were defined as expanded if absent before sensitization and observed at least eight times at the 2-week time point. TCRdb's own reprocessing of the public reads used fastp at Q25 and MiXCR and kept productive beta chains. Rows matching on CDR3 protein sequence are summarized as one entry with the most common DNA and genes. TCRdb's processing, not the authors', yielded these V and J calls. In all, the sample holds 120,000 to 150,000 distinct CDR3 sequences, and roughly 4% of those were seen once. Clones ranked in the top ten supply about 1.3% of the sample.

The CDR3 holds 14 amino acids from the cysteine to the phenylalanine. CDR3 DNA only is kept here, 42 bases in frame from base 1. Relative to germline, V is 1 base shorter and J is 6 bases shorter, with 11 bases between their ends. CDR1 and CDR2 (MDHEN, SYDVKM) derive from the germline V gene. The receptor's source is a female donor in good health. The chain was built from TRBV28 and TRBJ2-3, and possibly TRBD1, on 5 matching bases. The nucleotide sequence is given as TGTGCCAGCAGTTTATCGCGGACATTTGATACGCAGTATTTT. Its product reads: CASSLSRTFDTQYF. This CDR3, with the reference TRBV28 and TRBJ2-3 proteins standing in past its ends, gives the full variable domain DVKVTQSSRYLVKRTGEKVFLECVQDMDHENMFWYRQDPGLGLRLIYFSYDVKMKEKGDIPEGYSVSREKKERFSLILESASTNQTSMYLCASSLSRTFDTQYFGPGTRLTVL.